This TCR beta chain was retrieved from a study of blood T cell repertoires in COVID-19. Whole-study context: PBMCs, B-cell-depleted T cells, or T cells were the source of the cDNA or gDNA that made up the material.

The CDR3 spans 15 residues. Between the trimmed V and J ends, which lost 5 bases and 7 bases, there was a span of 18 bases. Per germline, CDR1 SGHTA and CDR2 FQGTGA. As originally analysed: Nucleated cell counts were estimated from reference gene primer amplification. Profiling relied on immunoSEQ multiplex PCR, and the TCRdb table lists in-frame clones only, not all of them. That table gives V, J and clone size, and the DNA gave D and trimming. The sample yields more than 120,000 clones, approximately 88% seen once. The sequence was collected from a human donor in a cohort sampled during active COVID-19. V is TRBV7-3 and J is TRBJ2-1; TRBD2 might be the D (6 bases). The sequencing sample was made of peripheral blood. CDR3 in amino acids: CASSTPGVGGNEQFF. Here the CDR3 DNA reads TGTGCCAGCAGCACCCCCGGGGTTGGAGGGAATGAGCAGTTCTTC.